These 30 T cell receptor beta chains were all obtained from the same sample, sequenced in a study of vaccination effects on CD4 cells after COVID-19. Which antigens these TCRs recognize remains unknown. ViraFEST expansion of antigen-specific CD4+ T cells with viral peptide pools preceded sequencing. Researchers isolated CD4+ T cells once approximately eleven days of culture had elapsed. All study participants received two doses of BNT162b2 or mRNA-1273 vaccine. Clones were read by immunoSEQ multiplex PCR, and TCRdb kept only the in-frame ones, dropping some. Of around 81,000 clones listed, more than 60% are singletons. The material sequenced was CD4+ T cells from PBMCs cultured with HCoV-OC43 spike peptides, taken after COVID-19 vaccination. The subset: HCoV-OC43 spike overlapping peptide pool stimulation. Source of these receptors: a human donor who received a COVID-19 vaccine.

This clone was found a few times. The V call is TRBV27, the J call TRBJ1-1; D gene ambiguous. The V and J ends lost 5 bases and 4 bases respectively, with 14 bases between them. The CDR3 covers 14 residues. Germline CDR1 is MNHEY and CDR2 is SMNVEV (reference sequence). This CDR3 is CASSRLGSGTEAFF. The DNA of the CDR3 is TGTGCCAGCAGTCGACTGGGATCGGGCACTGAAGCTTTCTTT.

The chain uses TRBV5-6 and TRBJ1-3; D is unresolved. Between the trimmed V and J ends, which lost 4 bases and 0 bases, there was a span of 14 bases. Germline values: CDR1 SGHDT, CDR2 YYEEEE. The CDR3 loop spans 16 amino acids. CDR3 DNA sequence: TGTGCCAGCAGCCCCCTGATTACTGGCTCTGGAAACACCATATATTTT. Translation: CASSPLITGSGNTIYF.

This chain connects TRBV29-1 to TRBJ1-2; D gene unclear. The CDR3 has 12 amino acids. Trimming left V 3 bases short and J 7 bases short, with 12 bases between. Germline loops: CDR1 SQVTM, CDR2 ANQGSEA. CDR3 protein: CSVDITVSGYTF. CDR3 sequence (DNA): TGCAGCGTTGATATAACGGTCTCTGGCTACACCTTC.

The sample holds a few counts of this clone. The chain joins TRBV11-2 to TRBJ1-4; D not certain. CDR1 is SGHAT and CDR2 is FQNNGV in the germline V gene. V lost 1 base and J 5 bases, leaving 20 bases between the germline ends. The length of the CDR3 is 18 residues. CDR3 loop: CASSLVEAWRRKNEKLFF. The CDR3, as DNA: TGTGCCAGCAGCTTAGTTGAAGCTTGGAGGCGCAAAAATGAAAAACTGTTTTTT. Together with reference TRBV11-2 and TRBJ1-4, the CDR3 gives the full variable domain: EAGVAQSPRYKIIEKRQSVAFWCNPISGHATLYWYQQILGQGPKLLIQFQNNGVVDDSQLPKDRFSAERLKGVDSTLKIQPAKLEDSAVYLCASSLVEAWRRKNEKLFFGSGTQLSVL.

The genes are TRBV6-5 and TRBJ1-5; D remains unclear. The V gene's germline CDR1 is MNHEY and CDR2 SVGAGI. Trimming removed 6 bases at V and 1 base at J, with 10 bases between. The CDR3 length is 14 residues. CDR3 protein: CASSRNRSNQPQHF. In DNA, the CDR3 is TGTGCCAGCAGCCGAAACAGAAGCAATCAGCCCCAGCATTTT.

The CDR3 sequence: CASRPGTDTQYF. CDR3 nucleotide sequence: TGTGCCAGCAGGCCGGGCACAGATACGCAGTATTTT. The chain recombines TRBV12-3 or TRBV12-4 with TRBJ2-3; D not resolved. This CDR3 region has 12 residues. The V and J ends lost 6 bases and 1 base respectively, with 5 bases between them.

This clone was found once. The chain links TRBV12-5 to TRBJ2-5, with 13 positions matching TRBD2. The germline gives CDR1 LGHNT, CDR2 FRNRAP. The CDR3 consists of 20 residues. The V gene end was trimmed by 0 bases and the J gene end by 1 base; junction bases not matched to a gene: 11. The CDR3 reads CASGLVRDGRLAGGQETQYF. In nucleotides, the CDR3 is TGTGCTAGTGGTTTGGTAAGGGACGGGAGACTAGCGGGAGGCCAAGAGACCCAGTACTTC.

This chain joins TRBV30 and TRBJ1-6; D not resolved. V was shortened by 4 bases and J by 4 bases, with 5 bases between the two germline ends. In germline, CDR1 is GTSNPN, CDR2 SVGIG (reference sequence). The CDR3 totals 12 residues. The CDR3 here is CAWTVYNSPLHF. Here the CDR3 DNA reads TGTGCCTGGACAGTATATAATTCACCCCTCCACTTT.

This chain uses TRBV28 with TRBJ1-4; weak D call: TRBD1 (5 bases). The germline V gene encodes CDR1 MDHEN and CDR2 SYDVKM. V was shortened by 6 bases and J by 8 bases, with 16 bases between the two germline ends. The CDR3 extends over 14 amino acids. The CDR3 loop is CASSLGLGEEKLFF. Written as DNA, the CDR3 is TGTGCCAGCAGCCTGGGACTTGGGGAGGAAAAACTGTTTTTT.

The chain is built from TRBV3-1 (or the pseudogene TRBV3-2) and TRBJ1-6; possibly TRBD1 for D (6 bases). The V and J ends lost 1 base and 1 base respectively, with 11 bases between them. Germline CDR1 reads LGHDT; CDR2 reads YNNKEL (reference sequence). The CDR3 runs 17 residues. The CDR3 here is CASSQVQGGSYNSPLHF. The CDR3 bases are TGTGCCAGCAGCCAAGTACAGGGAGGGTCCTATAATTCACCCCTCCACTTT.

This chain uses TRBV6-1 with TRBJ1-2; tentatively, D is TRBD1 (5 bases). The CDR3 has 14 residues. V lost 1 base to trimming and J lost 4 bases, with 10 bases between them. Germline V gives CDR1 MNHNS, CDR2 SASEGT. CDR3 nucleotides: TGTGCCAGCAGTGAAGGGGGGACGGTCTATGGCTACACCTTC. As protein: CASSEGGTVYGYTF.

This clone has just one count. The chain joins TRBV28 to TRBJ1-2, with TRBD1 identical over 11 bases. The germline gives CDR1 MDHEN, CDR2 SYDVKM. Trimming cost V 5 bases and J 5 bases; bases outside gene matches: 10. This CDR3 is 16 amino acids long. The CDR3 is CASSPIWTGGGYGYTF. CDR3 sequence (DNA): TGTGCCAGCAGTCCCATTTGGACAGGGGGCGGATATGGCTACACCTTC.

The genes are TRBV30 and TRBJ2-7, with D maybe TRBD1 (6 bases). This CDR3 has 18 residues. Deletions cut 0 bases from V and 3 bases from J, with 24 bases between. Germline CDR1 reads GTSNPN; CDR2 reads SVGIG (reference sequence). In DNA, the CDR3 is TGTGCCTGGAGTGTACGGGTCGGGTGGACAGTAACCGTCTACGAGCAGTACGTC. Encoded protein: CAWSVRVGWTVTVYEQYV.

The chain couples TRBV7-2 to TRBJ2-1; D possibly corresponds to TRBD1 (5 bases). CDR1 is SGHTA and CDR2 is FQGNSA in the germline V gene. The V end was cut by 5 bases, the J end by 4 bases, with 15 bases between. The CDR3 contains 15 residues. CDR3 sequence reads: CASSPPVRGYNEQFF. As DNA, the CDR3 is TGTGCCAGCAGCCCTCCGGTTAGGGGTTACAATGAGCAGTTCTTC.

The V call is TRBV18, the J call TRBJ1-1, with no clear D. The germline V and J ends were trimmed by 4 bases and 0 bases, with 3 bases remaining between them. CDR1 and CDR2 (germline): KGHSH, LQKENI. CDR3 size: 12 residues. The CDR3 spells CASSLMNTEAFF. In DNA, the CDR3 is TGTGCCAGCTCACTGATGAACACTGAAGCTTTCTTT.

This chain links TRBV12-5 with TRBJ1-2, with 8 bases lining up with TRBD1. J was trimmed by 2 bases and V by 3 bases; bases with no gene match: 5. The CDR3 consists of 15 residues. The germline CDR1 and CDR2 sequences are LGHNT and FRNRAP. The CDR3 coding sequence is TGTGCTAGTGGTTTCGCCGGACAGGGAAACTATGGCTACACCTTC. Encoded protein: CASGFAGQGNYGYTF.

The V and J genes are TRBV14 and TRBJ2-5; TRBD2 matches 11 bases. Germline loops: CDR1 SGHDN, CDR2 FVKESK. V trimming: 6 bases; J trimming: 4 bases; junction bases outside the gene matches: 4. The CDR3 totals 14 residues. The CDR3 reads CASRRTSGGETQYF. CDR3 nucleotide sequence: TGTGCCAGCAGACGAACTAGCGGGGGAGAGACCCAGTACTTC.

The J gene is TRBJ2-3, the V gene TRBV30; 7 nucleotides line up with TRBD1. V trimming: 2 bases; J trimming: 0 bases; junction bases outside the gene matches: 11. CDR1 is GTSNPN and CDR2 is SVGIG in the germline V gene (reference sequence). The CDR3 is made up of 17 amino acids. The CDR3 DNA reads TGTGCCTGGAGTAAGGCAGGGGGTGTTATCAGCACAGATACGCAGTATTTT. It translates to CAWSKAGGVISTDTQYF.

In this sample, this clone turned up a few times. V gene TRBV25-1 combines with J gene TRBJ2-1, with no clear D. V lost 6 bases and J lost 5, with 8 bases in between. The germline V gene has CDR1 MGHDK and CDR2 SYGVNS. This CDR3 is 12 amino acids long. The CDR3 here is CASRQGHNEQFF. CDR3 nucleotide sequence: TGTGCCAGCAGACAAGGGCACAATGAGCAGTTCTTC.

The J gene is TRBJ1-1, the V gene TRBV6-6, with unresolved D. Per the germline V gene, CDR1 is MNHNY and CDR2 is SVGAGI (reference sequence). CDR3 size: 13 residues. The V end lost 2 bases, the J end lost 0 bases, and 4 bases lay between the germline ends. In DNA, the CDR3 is TGTGCCAGCAGTTACGATGTGAACACTGAAGCTTTCTTT. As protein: CASSYDVNTEAFF.

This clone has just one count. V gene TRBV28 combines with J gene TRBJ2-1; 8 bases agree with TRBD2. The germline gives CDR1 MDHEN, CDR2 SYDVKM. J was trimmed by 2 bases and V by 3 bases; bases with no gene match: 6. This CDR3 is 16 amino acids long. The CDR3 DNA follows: TGTGCCAGCAGTTTTTTAGCGGGGTCACCCTACAATGAGCAGTTCTTC. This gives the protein CASSFLAGSPYNEQFF.

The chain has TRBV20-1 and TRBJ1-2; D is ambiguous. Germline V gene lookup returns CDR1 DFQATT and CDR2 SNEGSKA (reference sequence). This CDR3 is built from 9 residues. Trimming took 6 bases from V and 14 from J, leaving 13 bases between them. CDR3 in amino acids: CSASNTATF. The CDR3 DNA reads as TGCAGTGCCAGTAACACGGCGACCTTC.

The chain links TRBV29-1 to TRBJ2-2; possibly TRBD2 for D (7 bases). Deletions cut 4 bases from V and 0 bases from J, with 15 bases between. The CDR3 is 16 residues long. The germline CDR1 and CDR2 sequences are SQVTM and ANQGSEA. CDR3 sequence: CSVAQGTIANTGELFF. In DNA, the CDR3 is TGCAGCGTTGCGCAGGGGACTATCGCGAACACCGGGGAGCTGTTTTTT.

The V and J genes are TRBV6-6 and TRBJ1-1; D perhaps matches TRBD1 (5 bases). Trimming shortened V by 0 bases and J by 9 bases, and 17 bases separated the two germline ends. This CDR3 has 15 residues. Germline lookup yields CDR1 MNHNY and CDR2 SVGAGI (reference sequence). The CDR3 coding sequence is TGTGCCAGCAGTTACTCGACTTGGCAGGGCAGTAAAGCTTTCTTT. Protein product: CASSYSTWQGSKAFF.

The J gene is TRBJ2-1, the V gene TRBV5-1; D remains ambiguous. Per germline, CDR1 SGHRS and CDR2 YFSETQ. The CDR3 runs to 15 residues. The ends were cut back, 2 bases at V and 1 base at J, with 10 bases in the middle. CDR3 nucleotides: TGCGCCAGCAGCTTACAAGGAGCGTCCTACAATGAGCAGTTCTTC. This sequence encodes CASSLQGASYNEQFF.

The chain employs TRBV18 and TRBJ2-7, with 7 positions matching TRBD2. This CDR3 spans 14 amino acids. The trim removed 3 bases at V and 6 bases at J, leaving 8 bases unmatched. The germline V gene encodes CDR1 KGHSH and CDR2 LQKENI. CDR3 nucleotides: TGTGCCAGCTCACCCCGGGGAGGGTCCAGCGAGCAGTACGTC. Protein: CASSPRGGSSEQYV.

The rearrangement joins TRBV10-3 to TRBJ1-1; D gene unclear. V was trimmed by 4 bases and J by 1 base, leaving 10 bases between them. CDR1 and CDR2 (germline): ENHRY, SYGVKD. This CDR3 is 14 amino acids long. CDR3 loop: CAISVSDSNTEAFF. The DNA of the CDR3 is TGTGCCATCAGTGTTTCAGACTCGAACACTGAAGCTTTCTTT.

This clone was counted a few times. CDR3 loop: CASSGTQTNEKLFF. Written as DNA, the CDR3 is TGTGCCAGCAGCGGCACACAAACTAATGAAAAACTGTTTTTT. The chain employs TRBV3-1 (or the pseudogene TRBV3-2) and TRBJ1-4; no definite D call. The CDR3 runs 14 residues. V was shortened by 5 bases and J by 1 base, with 8 bases between the two germline ends. Germline CDR1 is LGHDT and CDR2 is YNNKEL (reference sequence).

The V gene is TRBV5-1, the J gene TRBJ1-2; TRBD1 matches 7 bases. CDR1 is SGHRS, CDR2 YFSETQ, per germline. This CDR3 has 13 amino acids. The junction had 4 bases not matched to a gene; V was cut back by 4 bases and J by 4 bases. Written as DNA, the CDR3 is TGCGCCAGCAGCCAAACAGGGGTCTATGGCTACACCTTC. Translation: CASSQTGVYGYTF.

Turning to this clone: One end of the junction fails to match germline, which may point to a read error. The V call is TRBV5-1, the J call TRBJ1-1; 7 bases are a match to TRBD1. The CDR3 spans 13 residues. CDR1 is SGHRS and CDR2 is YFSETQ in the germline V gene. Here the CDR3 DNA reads TGCGCCACCAGCAGCAGGGGGGACACTGAAGCTTTCTTT. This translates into CATSSRGDTEAFF.